This T cell receptor (beta chain) was documented in a study of early T cells in non-severe SARS-CoV-2 infection. In the study overall: Bulk RNA taken from unsorted whole blood was sequenced, leaving chains unpaired.

This clonotype was counted many times. The antigen remains unidentified. Study-wide points: VDJdb matching skewed toward anti-spike CD8 responses, missing private and CD4 specificities.

Individual cDNA molecules were tagged with unique molecular identifiers. TCRdb re-called the 5' RACE reads through MiXCR, storing one row per CDR3 protein. The table records roughly 49,000 distinct CDR3 sequences, around 4% of them present only once. Germline CDR1 LNHDA, CDR2 SQIVND (reference sequence). V was trimmed by 1 base and J by 1 base, leaving 2 bases between them. The CDR3 length is 13 residues. The chain employs TRBV19 and TRBJ2-1; D is unresolved. The sequenced material came from whole blood. The TCR comes from an adult who was a healthcare worker with PCR-confirmed SARS-CoV-2 infection or an uninfected control (not recorded which). The CDR3 protein is CASSIGSYNEQFF. As DNA, the CDR3 is TGTGCCAGTAGTATAGGGTCCTACAATGAGCAGTTCTTC.